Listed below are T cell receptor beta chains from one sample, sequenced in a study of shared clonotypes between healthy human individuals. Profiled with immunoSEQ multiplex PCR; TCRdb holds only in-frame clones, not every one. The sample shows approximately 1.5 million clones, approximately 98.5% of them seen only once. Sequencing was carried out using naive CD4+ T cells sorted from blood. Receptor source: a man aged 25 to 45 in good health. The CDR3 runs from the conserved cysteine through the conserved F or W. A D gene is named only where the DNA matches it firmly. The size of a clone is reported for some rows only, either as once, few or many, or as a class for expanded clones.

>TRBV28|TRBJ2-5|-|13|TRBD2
TGTGCCAGCAGTTTTACCGGGAGGGAGACCCAGTACTTC
CASSFTGRETQYF
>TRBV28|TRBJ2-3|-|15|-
TGTGCCAGCAGTCCGTCGGGGCATTCCACAGATACGCAGTATTTT
CASSPSGHSTDTQYF
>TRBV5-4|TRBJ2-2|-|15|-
TGTGCCAGCAGCTTTTCTGGGAAGAACACCGGGGAGCTGTTTTTT
CASSFSGKNTGELFF
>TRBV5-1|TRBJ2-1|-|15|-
TGCGCCAGCAGCACCGACCATCCTTGGGGGGATGAGCAGTTCTTC
CASSTDHPWGDEQFF
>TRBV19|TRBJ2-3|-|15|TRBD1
TGTGCCAGTACCGCCCGGGACAGTAGCACAGATACGCAGTATTTT
CASTARDSSTDTQYF
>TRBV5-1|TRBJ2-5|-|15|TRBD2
TGCGCCAGCAGCTTGGTGGCTAGCGGCCAAGAGACCCAGTACTTC
CASSLVASGQETQYF
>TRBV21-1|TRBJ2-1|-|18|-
TGTGCCAGCAGCAAAGCTGGCATTCGGCGGGAGACCCACAATGAGCAGTTCTTC
CASSKAGIRRETHNEQFF
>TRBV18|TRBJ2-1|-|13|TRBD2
TGTGCCAGCTCACCAGATTGGGCGGGAGGTCAGTTCTTC
CASSPDWAGGQFF
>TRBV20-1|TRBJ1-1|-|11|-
TGCAGTGCTCTTACGGACACTGAAGCTTTCTTT
CSALTDTEAFF
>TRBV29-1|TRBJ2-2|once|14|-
TGCAGCGTTCGTCGACAACCGAACACCGGGGAGCTGTTTTTT
CSVRRQPNTGELFF
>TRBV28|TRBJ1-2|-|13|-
TGTGCCAGCAGTTTTCCTGGGGAGGGAGACTACACCTTC
CASSFPGEGDYTF
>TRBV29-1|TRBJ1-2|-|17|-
TGCAGCGTGTTGATAAATTTTGGGGCGGTGGGGAGGTATGGCTACACCTTC
CSVLINFGAVGRYGYTF
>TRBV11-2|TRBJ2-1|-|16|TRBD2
TGTGCCAGTACCAATCCCAGCGGGAGGGCCTGGAATGAGCAGTTCTTC
CASTNPSGRAWNEQFF
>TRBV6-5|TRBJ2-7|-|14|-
TGTGCCAGCAGTTACTCGACTGTGGGCAACGAGCAGTACTTC
CASSYSTVGNEQYF
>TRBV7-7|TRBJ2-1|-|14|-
TGTGCCAGCAGCTTAGCAGGACGGAACAATGAGCAGTTCTTC
CASSLAGRNNEQFF
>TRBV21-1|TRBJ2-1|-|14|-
TGTGCCAGCAGCAAAGGGACAGACTACAATGAGCAGTTCTTC
CASSKGTDYNEQFF
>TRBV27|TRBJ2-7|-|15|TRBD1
TGTGCCAGCAGTTTCTCAGGGGGCGCGCCCTACGAGCAGTACTTC
CASSFSGGAPYEQYF
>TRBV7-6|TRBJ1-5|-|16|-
TGTGCCAGCAGCCCCGAGCTGTGGCGGAACAATCAGCCCCAGCATTTT
CASSPELWRNNQPQHF
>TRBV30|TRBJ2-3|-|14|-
TGTGCCTGGAATACCGGCCCTAGCACAGATACGCAGTATTTT
CAWNTGPSTDTQYF
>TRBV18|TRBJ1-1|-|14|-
TGTGCCAGCTCACTCGACCGCCAGGGACTGGGAGCTTTCTTT
CASSLDRQGLGAFF
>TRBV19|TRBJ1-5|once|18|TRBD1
TGTGCCAGTAGTTACCCCGAATCCTGGGGACAGGGGGCTCAGCCCCAGCATTTT
CASSYPESWGQGAQPQHF
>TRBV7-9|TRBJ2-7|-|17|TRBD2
TGTGCCAGCAGCTTAGGAGGTCTAGCGGGGCTCTCCTACGAGCAGTACTTC
CASSLGGLAGLSYEQYF
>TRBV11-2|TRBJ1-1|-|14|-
TGTGCCAGCAGCTTAGTAGTAGGGCCGTTTGAAGCTTTCTTT
CASSLVVGPFEAFF
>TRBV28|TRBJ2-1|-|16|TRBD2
TGTGCCAGCAGTCCTCTTAGCGGGAGTCTGCCGGATGAGCAGTTCTTC
CASSPLSGSLPDEQFF
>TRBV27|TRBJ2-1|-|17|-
TGTGCCAGCAGTTTATACCCCGGGGCAGGGGCCTACAATGAGCAGTTCTTC
CASSLYPGAGAYNEQFF
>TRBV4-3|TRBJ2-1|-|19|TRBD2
TGCGCCAGCAGCCAAGGGGGTAGCGGGAGGCCGAGCTCCTACAATGAGCAGTTCTTC
CASSQGGSGRPSSYNEQFF